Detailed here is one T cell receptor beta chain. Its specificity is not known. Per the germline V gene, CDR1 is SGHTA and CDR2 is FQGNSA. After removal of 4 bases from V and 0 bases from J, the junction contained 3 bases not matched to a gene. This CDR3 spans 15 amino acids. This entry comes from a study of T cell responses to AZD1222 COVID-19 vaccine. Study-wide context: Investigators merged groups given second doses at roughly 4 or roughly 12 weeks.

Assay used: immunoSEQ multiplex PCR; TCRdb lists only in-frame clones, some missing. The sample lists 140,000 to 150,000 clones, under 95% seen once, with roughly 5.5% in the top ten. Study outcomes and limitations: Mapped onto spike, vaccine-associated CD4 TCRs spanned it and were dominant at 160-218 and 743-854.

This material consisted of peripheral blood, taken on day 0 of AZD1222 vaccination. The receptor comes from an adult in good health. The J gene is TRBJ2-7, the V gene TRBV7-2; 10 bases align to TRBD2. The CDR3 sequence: CASSSSGSLSYEQYF. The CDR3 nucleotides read TGTGCCAGCAGCTCTAGCGGGAGTCTCTCCTACGAGCAGTACTTC.